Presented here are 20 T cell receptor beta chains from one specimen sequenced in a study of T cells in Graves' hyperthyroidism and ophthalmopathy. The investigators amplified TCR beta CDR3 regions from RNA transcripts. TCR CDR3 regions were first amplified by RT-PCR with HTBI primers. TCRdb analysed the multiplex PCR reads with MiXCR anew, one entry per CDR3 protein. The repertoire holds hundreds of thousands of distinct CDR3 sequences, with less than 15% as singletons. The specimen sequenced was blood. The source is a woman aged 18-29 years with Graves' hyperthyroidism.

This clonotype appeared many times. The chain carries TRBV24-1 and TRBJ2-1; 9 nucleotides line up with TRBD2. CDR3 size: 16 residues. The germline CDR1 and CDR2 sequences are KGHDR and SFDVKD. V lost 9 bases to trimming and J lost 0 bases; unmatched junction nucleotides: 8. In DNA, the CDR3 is TGTGCCACCGGTGGGCTAGCGGGGAGCTCCTACAATGAGCAGTTCTTC. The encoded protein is CATGGLAGSSYNEQFF.

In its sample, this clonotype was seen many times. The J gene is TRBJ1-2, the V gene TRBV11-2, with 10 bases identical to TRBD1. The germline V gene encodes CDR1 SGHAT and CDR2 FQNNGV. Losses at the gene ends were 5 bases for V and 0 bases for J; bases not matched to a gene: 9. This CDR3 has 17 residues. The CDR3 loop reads CASSLAGQGFSNYGYTF. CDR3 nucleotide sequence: TGTGCCAGCAGCCTAGCGGGACAGGGGTTCTCTAACTATGGCTACACCTTC.

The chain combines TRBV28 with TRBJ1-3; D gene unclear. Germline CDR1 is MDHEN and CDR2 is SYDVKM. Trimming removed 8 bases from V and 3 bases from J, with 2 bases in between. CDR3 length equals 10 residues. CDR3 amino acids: CASHGNTIYF. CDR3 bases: TGTGCCAGCCATGGAAACACCATATATTTT.

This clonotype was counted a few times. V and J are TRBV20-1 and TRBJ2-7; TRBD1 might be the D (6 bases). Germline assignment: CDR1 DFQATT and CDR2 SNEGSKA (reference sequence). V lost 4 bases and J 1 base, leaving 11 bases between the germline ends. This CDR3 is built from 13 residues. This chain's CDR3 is CSAKDRRSYEQYF. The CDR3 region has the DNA TGCAGTGCTAAGGACAGAAGGTCCTACGAGCAGTACTTC.

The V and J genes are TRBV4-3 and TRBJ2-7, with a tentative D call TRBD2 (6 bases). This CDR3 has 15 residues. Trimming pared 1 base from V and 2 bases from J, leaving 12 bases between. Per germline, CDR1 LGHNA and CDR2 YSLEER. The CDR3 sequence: CASSQGASATYEQYF. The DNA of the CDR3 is TGCGCCAGCAGCCAAGGGGCTAGCGCAACCTACGAGCAGTACTTC.

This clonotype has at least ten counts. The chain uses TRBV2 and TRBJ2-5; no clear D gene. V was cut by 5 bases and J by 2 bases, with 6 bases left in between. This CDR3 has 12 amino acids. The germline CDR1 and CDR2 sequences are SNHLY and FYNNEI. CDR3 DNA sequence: TGTGCCAGCAGTACAGTTCAAGAGACCCAGTACTTC. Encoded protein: CASSTVQETQYF.

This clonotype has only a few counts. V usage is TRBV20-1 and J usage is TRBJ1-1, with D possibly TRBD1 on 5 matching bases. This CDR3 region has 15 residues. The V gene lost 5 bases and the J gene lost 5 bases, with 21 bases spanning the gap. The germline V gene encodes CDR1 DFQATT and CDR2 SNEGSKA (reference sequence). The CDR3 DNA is TGCAGTGCTCCTGACCGGGGGGGGGGTGGAACTGAAGCTTTCTTT. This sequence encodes CSAPDRGGGGTEAFF.

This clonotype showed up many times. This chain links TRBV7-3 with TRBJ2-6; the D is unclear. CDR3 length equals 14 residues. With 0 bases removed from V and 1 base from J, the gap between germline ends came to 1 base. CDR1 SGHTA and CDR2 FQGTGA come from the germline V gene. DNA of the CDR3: TGTGCCAGCAGCTTAACTTCTGGGGCCAACGTCCTGACTTTC. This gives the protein CASSLTSGANVLTF.

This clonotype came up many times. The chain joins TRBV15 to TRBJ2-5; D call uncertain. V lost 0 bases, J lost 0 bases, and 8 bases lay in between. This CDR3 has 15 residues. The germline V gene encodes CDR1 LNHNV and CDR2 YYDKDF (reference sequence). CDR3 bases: TGTGCCACCAGCAGAGATCGAACGTACCAAGAGACCCAGTACTTC. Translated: CATSRDRTYQETQYF.

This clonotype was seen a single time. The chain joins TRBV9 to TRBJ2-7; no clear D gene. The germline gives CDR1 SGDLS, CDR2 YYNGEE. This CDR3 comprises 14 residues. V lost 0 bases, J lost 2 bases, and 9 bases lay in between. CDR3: CASSVGGTTYEQYF. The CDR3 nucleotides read TGTGCCAGCAGCGTAGGAGGCACCACCTACGAGCAGTACTTC.

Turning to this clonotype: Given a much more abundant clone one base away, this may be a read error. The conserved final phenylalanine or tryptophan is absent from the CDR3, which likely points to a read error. The CDR3 DNA reads TGCGCCAGCAGCCCCCTCCCTGACAGGGGGCCCTCTGGGGCCAACGTCCTGACTTTA. It encodes CASSPLPDRGPSGANVLTL. The rearrangement uses TRBV5-1 and TRBJ2-6, with 10 nucleotides matching TRBD1. The CDR3 covers 19 residues. V dropped 4 bases and J dropped 0; count of bases not matched to a gene: 10. CDR1 and CDR2 from the germline V gene are SGHRS and YFSETQ.

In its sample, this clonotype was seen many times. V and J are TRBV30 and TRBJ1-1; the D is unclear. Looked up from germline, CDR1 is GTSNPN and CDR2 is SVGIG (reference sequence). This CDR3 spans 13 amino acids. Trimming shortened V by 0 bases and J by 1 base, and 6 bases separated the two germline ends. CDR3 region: CAWSVDANTEAFF. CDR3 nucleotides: TGTGCCTGGAGTGTAGACGCGAACACTGAAGCTTTCTTT.

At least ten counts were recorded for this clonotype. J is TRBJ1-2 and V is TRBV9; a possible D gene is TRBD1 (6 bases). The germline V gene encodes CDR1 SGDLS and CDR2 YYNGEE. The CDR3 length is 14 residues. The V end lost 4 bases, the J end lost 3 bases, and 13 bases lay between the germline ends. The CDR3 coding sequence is TGTGCCAGCAGCCCAAGGACAGCCGACTATGGCTACACCTTC. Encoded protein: CASSPRTADYGYTF.

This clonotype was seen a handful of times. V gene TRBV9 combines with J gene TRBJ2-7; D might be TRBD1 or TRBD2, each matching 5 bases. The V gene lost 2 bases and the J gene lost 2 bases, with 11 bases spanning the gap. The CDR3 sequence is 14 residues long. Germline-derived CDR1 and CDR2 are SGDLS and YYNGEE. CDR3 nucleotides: TGTGCCAGCAGCGTGGGGACCTTTACCTACGAGCAGTACTTC. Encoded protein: CASSVGTFTYEQYF.

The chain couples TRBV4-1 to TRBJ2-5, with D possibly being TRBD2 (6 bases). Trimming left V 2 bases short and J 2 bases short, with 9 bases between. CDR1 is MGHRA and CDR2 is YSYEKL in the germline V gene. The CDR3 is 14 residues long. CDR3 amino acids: CASSQLAFQETQYF. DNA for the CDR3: TGCGCCAGCAGCCAACTAGCGTTTCAAGAGACCCAGTACTTC.

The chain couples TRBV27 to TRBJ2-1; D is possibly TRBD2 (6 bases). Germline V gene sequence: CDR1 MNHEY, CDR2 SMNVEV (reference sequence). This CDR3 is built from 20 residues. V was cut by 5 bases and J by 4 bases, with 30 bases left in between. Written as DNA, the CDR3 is TGTGCCAGCAGTCGACCGTGGCCCTTTTTGGGAGGCGTGCCTTACAATGAGCAGTTCTTC. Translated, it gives CASSRPWPFLGGVPYNEQFF.

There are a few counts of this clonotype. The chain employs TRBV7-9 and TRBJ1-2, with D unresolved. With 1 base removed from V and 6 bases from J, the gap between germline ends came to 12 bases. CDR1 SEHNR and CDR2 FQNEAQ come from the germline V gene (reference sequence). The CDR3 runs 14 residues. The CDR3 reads CASSLVEGNHGYTF. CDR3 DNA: TGTGCCAGCAGCTTAGTCGAGGGAAACCATGGCTACACCTTC.

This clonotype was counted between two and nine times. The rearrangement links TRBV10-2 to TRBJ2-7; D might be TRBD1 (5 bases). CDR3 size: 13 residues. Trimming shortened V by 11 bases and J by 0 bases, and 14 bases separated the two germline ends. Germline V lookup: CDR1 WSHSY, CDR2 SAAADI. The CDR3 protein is CASATGYSYEQYF. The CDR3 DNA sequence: TGCGCCTCTGCTACAGGTTACTCCTACGAGCAGTACTTC.

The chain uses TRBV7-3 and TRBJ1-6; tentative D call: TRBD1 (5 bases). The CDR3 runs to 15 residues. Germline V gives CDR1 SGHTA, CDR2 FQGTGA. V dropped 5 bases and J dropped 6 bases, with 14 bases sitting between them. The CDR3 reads CASSPKGSLNSPLHF. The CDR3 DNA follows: TGTGCCAGCAGCCCTAAGGGGTCCCTTAATTCACCCCTCCACTTT.

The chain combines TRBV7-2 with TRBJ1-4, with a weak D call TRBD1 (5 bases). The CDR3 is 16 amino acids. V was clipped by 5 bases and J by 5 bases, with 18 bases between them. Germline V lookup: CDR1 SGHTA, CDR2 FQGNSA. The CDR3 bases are TGTGCCAGCAGCCCCCTTAGTACGGGGGGGAATGAAAAACTGTTTTTT. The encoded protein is CASSPLSTGGNEKLFF. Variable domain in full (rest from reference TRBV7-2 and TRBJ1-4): GAGVSQSPSNKVTEKGKDVELRCDPISGHTALYWYRQSLGQGLEFLIYFQGNSAPDKSGLPSDRFSAERTGGSVSTLTIQRTQQEDSAVYLCASSPLSTGGNEKLFFGSGTQLSVL.